The 15 T cell receptor beta chains given below trace back to one sample, sequenced in a study of technical replicates of blood from several donors. Sequencing used immunoSEQ multiplex PCR; TCRdb keeps in-frame clones, though not all of them. The sample has roughly 90,000 clones; roughly 90% are singletons. Material: T cells isolated from PBMCs. The receptors derive from a human donor in good health.

This clone was seen just once. In DNA form, the CDR3 reads TGTGCCAGCAGCTTAGGGACTGGAGTCAATGAGCAGTTCTTC. Protein: CASSLGTGVNEQFF. V and J are TRBV28 and TRBJ2-1; D possibly corresponds to TRBD2 (6 bases). The length of the CDR3 is 14 residues. The germline V and J ends were trimmed by 6 bases and 6 bases, with 15 bases remaining between them. In germline, CDR1 is MDHEN, CDR2 SYDVKM.

This chain links TRBV18 with TRBJ1-5, with unresolved D. The germline V gene has CDR1 KGHSH and CDR2 LQKENI. Between the trimmed V and J ends, which lost 5 bases and 7 bases, there was a span of 12 bases. CDR3 length equals 13 residues. CDR3 loop: CASSSHTTQPQHF. CDR3 nucleotides: TGTGCCAGCTCATCTCATACAACCCAGCCCCAGCATTTT.

The J gene is TRBJ1-2, the V gene TRBV6-5; perhaps TRBD1 as D (5 bases). The CDR3 is 16 residues long. V was pared by 0 bases and J by 4 bases, with 15 bases between. The germline V gene encodes CDR1 MNHEY and CDR2 SVGAGI. The DNA of the CDR3 is TGTGCCAGCAGTTACTCGATTGGGGGGAAGGGCTATGGCTACACCTTC. Translating gives CASSYSIGGKGYGYTF.

The V call is TRBV11-2, the J call TRBJ1-2, with D possibly TRBD1 on 6 matching bases. Trimming took 3 bases from V and 5 from J, leaving 16 bases between them. CDR3 length: 15 amino acids. The germline gives CDR1 SGHAT, CDR2 FQNNGV. The CDR3 loop reads CASSLGQGLGYGYTF. The DNA for the CDR3 is TGTGCCAGCAGCTTGGGTCAGGGGCTCGGGTATGGCTACACCTTC. The full variable domain, with the rest looked up from reference TRBV11-2 and TRBJ1-2, is EAGVAQSPRYKIIEKRQSVAFWCNPISGHATLYWYQQILGQGPKLLIQFQNNGVVDDSQLPKDRFSAERLKGVDSTLKIQPAKLEDSAVYLCASSLGQGLGYGYTFGSGTRLTVV.

The rearrangement links TRBV6-5 to TRBJ2-1; D is ambiguous. Germline V gene data show CDR1 as MNHEY and CDR2 as SVGAGI. V was shortened by 6 bases and J by 5 bases, with 14 bases between the two germline ends. There are 14 residues in the CDR3. CDR3 coding DNA: TGTGCCAGCAGCAGAAGGAATACAGACAATGAGCAGTTCTTC. Its protein is CASSRRNTDNEQFF.

The J gene is TRBJ2-1, the V gene TRBV6-1; D perhaps matches TRBD2 (5 bases). The ends were cut back, 2 bases at V and 7 bases at J, with 21 bases in the middle. Germline CDR1 MNHNS, CDR2 SASEGT. This CDR3 spans 17 amino acids. The CDR3 spells CASSELPPRRSPNEQFF. The CDR3 coding sequence is TGTGCCAGCAGTGAACTCCCCCCTAGGAGGTCCCCTAATGAGCAGTTCTTC.

Concerning this clone: The germline gene is not matched at one end of the junction; a read error may be the cause. The chain employs TRBV7-7 and TRBJ2-5, with 7 bases fitting TRBD2. Germline CDR1 SSHAT, CDR2 FNYEAQ (reference sequence). The CDR3 sequence is 15 residues long. The CDR3 DNA sequence: TGTGCTAGCAGCCCAAAAGCGGGGATTCGAGAGACCCAGTACTTC. Translating it yields CASSPKAGIRETQYF.

The chain uses TRBV19 and TRBJ2-2, with a possible D match to TRBD2 (5 bases). The V end lost 2 bases, the J end lost 7 bases, and 11 bases lay between the germline ends. The CDR3 has 14 amino acids. Germline assignment: CDR1 LNHDA and CDR2 SQIVND (reference sequence). CDR3 coding DNA: TGTGCCAGTAGTATATCCCGGGGTCACGGGGAGCTGTTTTTT. Residues: CASSISRGHGELFF.

The chain employs TRBV5-1 and TRBJ1-4; maybe TRBD1 (6 bases). Looked up from germline, CDR1 is SGHRS and CDR2 is YFSETQ. This CDR3 has 15 amino acids. V lost 1 base and J lost 3, with 10 bases in between. CDR3 in amino acids: CASSLFGQSNEKLFF. The CDR3 bases are TGCGCCAGCAGCTTGTTTGGACAGTCTAATGAAAAACTGTTTTTT. Drawing the rest from reference TRBV5-1 and TRBJ1-4, the complete variable domain is KAGVTQTPRYLIKTRGQQVTLSCSPISGHRSVSWYQQTPGQGLQFLFEYFSETQRNKGNFPGRFSGRQFSNSRSEMNVSTLELGDSALYLCASSLFGQSNEKLFFGSGTQLSVL.

The sample holds a few counts of this clone. The J gene is TRBJ1-2, the V gene TRBV9, with 9 bases aligning to TRBD1. V was pared by 3 bases and J by 3 bases, with 6 bases of the junction left unmatched. Germline V gives CDR1 SGDLS, CDR2 YYNGEE. CDR3 size: 15 residues. CDR3 in DNA: TGTGCCAGCAGCGCGGACAGGGGCGTTTACTATGGCTACACCTTC. This encodes CASSADRGVYYGYTF.

V usage is TRBV28 and J usage is TRBJ2-1; 11 bases are shared with TRBD2. The CDR3 runs to 14 residues. Germline V gives CDR1 MDHEN, CDR2 SYDVKM. V gave up 10 bases and J gave up 6 bases; unmatched junction bases: 8. The CDR3 DNA follows: TGTGCCACCTCAAGACTAGCGGGGCCCAATGAGCAGTTCTTC. Its protein is CATSRLAGPNEQFF.

The CDR3 nucleotides are TGTGCCAGCACCGCCCGGGACAGGGGGCGAACAGATACGCAGTATTTT. Amino acids: CASTARDRGRTDTQYF. V gene TRBV2 combines with J gene TRBJ2-3, with TRBD1 matching over 12 bases. There are 16 residues in the CDR3. Germline V gives CDR1 SNHLY, CDR2 FYNNEI. J lost 3 bases, V lost 7 bases, and 8 bases had no gene match.

The rearrangement links TRBV6-5 to TRBJ2-7; D call uncertain. V lost 2 bases, J lost 1 base, and 9 bases lay in between. Per the germline V gene, CDR1 is MNHEY and CDR2 is SVGAGI. This CDR3 is 14 amino acids long. CDR3 DNA sequence: TGTGCCAGCAGTTACAGGCAGGCGTCCTACGAGCAGTACTTC. It translates to CASSYRQASYEQYF.

The chain carries TRBV30 and TRBJ1-5; 7 bases are shared with TRBD1. The CDR3 length is 14 residues. The germline gives CDR1 GTSNPN, CDR2 SVGIG (reference sequence). Trimming took 0 bases from V and 9 from J; bases not matched to a gene: 8. CDR3 sequence: CAWSVSRGSWPQHF. The CDR3 nucleotides are TGTGCCTGGAGTGTTAGCAGGGGGAGTTGGCCCCAGCATTTT. Full variable domain (missing parts from reference TRBV30 and TRBJ1-5): SQTIHQWPATLVQPVGSPLSLECTVEGTSNPNLYWYRQAAGRGLQLLFYSVGIGQISSEVPQNLSASRPQDRQFILSSKKLLLSDSGFYLCAWSVSRGSWPQHFGDGTRLSIL.

V usage is TRBV7-9 and J usage is TRBJ2-1; 7 nucleotides agree with TRBD1. CDR3 size: 11 residues. V shed 6 bases and J 14 bases; nucleotides not matched to a gene: 7. Germline CDR1 and CDR2: SEHNR and FQNEAQ (reference sequence). In nucleotides, the CDR3 is TGTGCCAGCAGAGAACAGGGGAAGGAGTTCTTC. This gives the protein CASREQGKEFF.